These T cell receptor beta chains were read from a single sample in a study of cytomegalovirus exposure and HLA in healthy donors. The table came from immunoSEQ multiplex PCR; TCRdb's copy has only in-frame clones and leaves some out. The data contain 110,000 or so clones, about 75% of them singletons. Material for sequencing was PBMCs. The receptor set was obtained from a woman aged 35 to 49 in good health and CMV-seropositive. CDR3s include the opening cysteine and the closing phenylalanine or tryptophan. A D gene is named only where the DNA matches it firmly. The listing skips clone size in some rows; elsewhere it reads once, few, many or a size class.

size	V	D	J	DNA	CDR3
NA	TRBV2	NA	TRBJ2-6	TGTGCCAGCAGTGAAGCGCTTCAGGGCGCGCCTTTGTCTGGGGCCAACGTCCTGACTTTC	CASSEALQGAPLSGANVLTF
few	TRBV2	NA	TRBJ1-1	TGTGCCAGCAGTGACCGCTCGGCAGGGAACACTGAAGCTTTCTTT	CASSDRSAGNTEAFF
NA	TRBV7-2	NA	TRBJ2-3	TGTGCCAGCAGCTTAGCTCTAACCGGGACCCCGGGAGCAGATACGCAGTATTTT	CASSLALTGTPGADTQYF
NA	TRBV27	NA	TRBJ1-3	TGTGCCAGCAGTTTAGGCGGGACTGGAAACACCATATATTTT	CASSLGGTGNTIYF
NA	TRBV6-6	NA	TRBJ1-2	TGTGCCAGCAGCCCCTCCGCTAACTATGGCTACACCTTC	CASSPSANYGYTF
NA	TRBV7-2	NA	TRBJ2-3	TGTGCCAGCAGCTTAGATTATACAGATACGCAGTATTTT	CASSLDYTDTQYF
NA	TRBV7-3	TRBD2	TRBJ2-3	TGTGCCAGCAGCGTAGCGGGAGTTGGAACAGATACGCAGTATTTT	CASSVAGVGTDTQYF
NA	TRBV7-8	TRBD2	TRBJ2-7	TGTGCCAGCAGCTCTCGTCTAGCGGGGGGGCCCTACGAGCAGTACTTC	CASSSRLAGGPYEQYF
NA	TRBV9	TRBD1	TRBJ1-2	TGTGCCAGCAGCGTTTTACAGGGGATTGATGGCTACACCTTC	CASSVLQGIDGYTF
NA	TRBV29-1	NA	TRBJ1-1	TGCAGCGTTGAGAGGGTCTTGAACACTGAAGCTTTCTTT	CSVERVLNTEAFF
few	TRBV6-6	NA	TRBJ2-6	TGTGCCAGCGGGTGGAGGAGCGGCTCTGGGGCCAACGTCCTGACTTTC	CASGWRSGSGANVLTF
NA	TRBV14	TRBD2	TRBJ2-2	TGTGCCAGCAGCCTCCGGACTAGCGGGAGGGCCGGGGAGCTGTTTTTT	CASSLRTSGRAGELFF
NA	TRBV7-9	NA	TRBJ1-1	TGTGCCAGCAGCTTAGGAGGGAGGGGCACTGAAGCTTTCTTT	CASSLGGRGTEAFF
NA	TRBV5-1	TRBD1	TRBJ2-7	TGCGCCAGCAGCTTGGTCCCGGGACAGGGGTCCTACGAGCAGTACTTC	CASSLVPGQGSYEQYF
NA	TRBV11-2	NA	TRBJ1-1	TGTGCCAGCAGCGCGAATGAGAACACTGAAGCTTTCTTT	CASSANENTEAFF
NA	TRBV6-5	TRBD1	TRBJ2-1	TGTGCCAGCAGTTATACAGGGGATCCCAATGAGCAGTTCTTC	CASSYTGDPNEQFF
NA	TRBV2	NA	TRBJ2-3	TGTGCCACCGGTGCTTCGATTAGGGGCAATACGCAGTATTTT	CATGASIRGNTQYF
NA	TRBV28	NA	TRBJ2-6	TGTGCCAGCAGTTTTGCAGGTAGTCCCTCTGGGGCCAACGTCCTGACTTTC	CASSFAGSPSGANVLTF
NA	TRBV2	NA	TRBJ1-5	TGTGCCAGCAGTGGAATCATGGCTCTTAGCAATCAGCCCCAGCATTTT	CASSGIMALSNQPQHF
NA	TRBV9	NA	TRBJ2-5	TGTGCCAGCAGCGTAGGTGACAAGACCCAGTACTTC	CASSVGDKTQYF
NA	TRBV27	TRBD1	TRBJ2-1	TGTGCCAGCAGTCCCCGGGACAGGGAAGTTGAGCAGTTCTTC	CASSPRDREVEQFF
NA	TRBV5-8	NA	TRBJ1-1	TGTGCCAGCAGCTGGGGGGTTGCTCGTGAAGCTTTCTTT	CASSWGVAREAFF
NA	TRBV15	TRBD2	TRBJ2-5	TGTGCCACCAGCAGATCCCGGGGGGGTACCCAAGAGACCCAGTACTTC	CATSRSRGGTQETQYF
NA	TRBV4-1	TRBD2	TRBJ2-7	TGCGCCAGCAGCCAAGGAGGGAGCGGGGGGTACCCGAGCAACGAGCAGTACTTC	CASSQGGSGGYPSNEQYF
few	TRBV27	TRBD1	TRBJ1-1	TGTGCCAGCAGTTTTTCACAGGGGTGGGGCACTGAAGCTTTCTTT	CASSFSQGWGTEAFF
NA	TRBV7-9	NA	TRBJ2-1	TGTGCCAGCAGCTTAGTTGGTAGCTCCTACAATGAGCAGTTCTTC	CASSLVGSSYNEQFF
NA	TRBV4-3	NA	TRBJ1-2	TGCGCCAGCAGCCAAGGCAGGGGTGGGGGTTATGGCTACACCTTC	CASSQGRGGGYGYTF
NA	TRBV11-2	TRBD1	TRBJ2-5	TGTGCCAGCAGCTCCACTTGGAGCGACAGGGGCGGGGAGACCCAGTACTTC	CASSSTWSDRGGETQYF
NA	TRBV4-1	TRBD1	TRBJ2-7	TGCGCCAGCAGCCAAGATTCACAGGGGTCTAACTACGAGCAGTACTTC	CASSQDSQGSNYEQYF
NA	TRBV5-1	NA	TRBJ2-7	TGCGCCAGCAGCTTGTGGCAGGGGCCATACGAGCAGTACTTC	CASSLWQGPYEQYF
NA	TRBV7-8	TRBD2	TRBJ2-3	TGTGCCAGCAGCCGCCGATTAGCGGGGGGGGACACAGATACGCAGTATTTT	CASSRRLAGGDTDTQYF
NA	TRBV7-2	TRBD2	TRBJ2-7	TGTGCCAGCAGCCCACGAGCTAGCGGGGTCGAGCAGTACTTC	CASSPRASGVEQYF
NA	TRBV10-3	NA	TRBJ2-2	TGTGCCATCAGTGAGAGGGGGGGCTCGCTCGGGGAGCTGTTTTTT	CAISERGGSLGELFF
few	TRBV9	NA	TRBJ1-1	TGTGCCAGCAGCGTAGTGGGGGGGGGTACTGAAGCTTTCTTT	CASSVVGGGTEAFF
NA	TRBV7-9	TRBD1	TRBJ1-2	TGTGCCAGCAGCTCATCTGCGGACAGGGCCTATGGCTACACCTTC	CASSSSADRAYGYTF
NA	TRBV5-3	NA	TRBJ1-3	TGTGCCAGAAGCCCGGAGGGCTCTGGAAACACCATATATTTT	CARSPEGSGNTIYF
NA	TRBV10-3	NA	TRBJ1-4	TGTGCCATCAGTGAGTCTGGGGGCCCTAATGAAAAACTGTTTTTT	CAISESGGPNEKLFF
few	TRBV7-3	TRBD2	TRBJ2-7	TGTGCCAGCAGCTTAGAGGGAGCGGGATACGAGCAGTACTTC	CASSLEGAGYEQYF
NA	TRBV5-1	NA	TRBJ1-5	TGCGCCAGCAGCTGGGATGGGGGGAGAGGTCAGCCCCAGCATTTT	CASSWDGGRGQPQHF
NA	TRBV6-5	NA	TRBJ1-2	TGTGCCAGCAGCCCCTCCACAGGGAACTATGGCTACACCTTC	CASSPSTGNYGYTF
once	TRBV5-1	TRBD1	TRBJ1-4	TGCGCCAGCAGCTTGTCACCGGGACAGGGTAATGAAAAACTGTTTTTT	CASSLSPGQGNEKLFF
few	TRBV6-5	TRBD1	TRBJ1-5	TGTGCCAGCAGTAGGGGGCGTCCAAGCAATCAGCCCCAGCATTTT	CASSRGRPSNQPQHF
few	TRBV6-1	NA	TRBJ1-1	TGTGCCAGCAGTGGGTCGACAGGCCGACCGCTGAACACTGAAGCTTTCTTT	CASSGSTGRPLNTEAFF